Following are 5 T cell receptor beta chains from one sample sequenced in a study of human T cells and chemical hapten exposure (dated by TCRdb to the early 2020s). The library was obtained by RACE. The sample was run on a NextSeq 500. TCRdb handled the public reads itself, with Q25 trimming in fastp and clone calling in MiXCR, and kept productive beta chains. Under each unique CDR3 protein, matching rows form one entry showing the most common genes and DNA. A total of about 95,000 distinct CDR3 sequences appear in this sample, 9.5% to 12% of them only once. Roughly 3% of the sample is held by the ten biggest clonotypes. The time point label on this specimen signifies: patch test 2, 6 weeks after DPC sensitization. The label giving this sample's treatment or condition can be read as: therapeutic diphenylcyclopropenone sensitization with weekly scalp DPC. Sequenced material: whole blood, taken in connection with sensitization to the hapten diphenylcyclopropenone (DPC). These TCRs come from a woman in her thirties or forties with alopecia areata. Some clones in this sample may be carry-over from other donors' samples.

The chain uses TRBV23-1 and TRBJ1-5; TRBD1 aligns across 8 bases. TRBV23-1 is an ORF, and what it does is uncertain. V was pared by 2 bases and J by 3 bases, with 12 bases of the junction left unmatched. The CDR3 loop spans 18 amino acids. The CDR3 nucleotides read TGCGCCAGCAGTCAAGGCAGGGGGCAGGAGGGAATCAATCAGCCCCAGCATTTT. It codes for CASSQGRGQEGINQPQHF.

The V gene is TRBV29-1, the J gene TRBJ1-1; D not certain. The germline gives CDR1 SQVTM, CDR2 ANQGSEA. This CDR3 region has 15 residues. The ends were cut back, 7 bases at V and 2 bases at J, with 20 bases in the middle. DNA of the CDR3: TGCAGCGCCCACCCCACGGGGTTGATAAACACTGAAGCTTTCTTT. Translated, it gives CSAHPTGLINTEAFF.

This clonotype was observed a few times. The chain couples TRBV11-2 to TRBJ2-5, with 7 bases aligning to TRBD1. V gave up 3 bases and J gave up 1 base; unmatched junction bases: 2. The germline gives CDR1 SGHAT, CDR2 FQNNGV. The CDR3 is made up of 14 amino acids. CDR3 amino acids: CASSFAGGQETQYF. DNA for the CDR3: TGTGCCAGCAGCTTTGCAGGGGGCCAAGAGACCCAGTACTTC. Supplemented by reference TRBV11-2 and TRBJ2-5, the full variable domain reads EAGVAQSPRYKIIEKRQSVAFWCNPISGHATLYWYQQILGQGPKLLIQFQNNGVVDDSQLPKDRFSAERLKGVDSTLKIQPAKLEDSAVYLCASSFAGGQETQYFGPGTRLLVL.

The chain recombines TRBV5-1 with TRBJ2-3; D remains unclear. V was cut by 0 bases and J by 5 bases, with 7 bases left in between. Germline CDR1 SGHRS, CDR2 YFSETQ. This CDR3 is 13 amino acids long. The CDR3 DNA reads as TGCGCCAGCAGCTTGGAGGCCCAAGATACGCAGTATTTT. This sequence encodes CASSLEAQDTQYF.

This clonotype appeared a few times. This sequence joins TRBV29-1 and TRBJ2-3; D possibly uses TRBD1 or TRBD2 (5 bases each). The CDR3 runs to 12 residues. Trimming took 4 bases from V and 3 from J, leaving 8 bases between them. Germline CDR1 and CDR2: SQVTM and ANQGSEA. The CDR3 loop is CSVAGHTDTQYF. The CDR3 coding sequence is TGCAGCGTTGCGGGGCATACAGATACGCAGTATTTT.